These 22 T cell receptor beta chains were all obtained from the same sample, sequenced in a study of CD8 T cells in ankylosing spondylitis. TCRdb recomputed calls from the 5' RACE reads with MiXCR, one row per CDR3 protein. The table has fewer than 150,000 distinct CDR3 sequences, about 6.7% seen once. The sample consisted of blood, either unsorted or a sorted T cell fraction (not recorded which). These receptors originate from a female donor with ankylosing spondylitis or in good health (not recorded which).

This clonotype occurred many times. The chain has TRBV5-1 and TRBJ1-5, with D perhaps matching TRBD1 (6 bases). The germline CDR1 and CDR2 sequences are SGHRS and YFSETQ. Trimming left V 0 bases short and J 0 bases short, with 10 bases between. CDR3 length equals 16 residues. CDR3: CASSLGTATSNQPQHF. In DNA form, the CDR3 reads TGCGCCAGCAGCTTGGGGACAGCTACTAGCAATCAGCCCCAGCATTTT.

This clonotype was detected many times. This chain links TRBV15 with TRBJ1-2; D not resolved. Trimming cost V 8 bases and J 3 bases, with 10 bases left between them. Germline V gives CDR1 LNHNV, CDR2 YYDKDF (reference sequence). The CDR3 runs 12 residues. The CDR3 region is CATGEDYYGYTF. The CDR3 DNA is TGTGCCACCGGGGAAGATTACTATGGCTACACCTTC.

This clonotype came up a few times. J is TRBJ2-1 and V is TRBV7-9; 9 nucleotides match TRBD1. The CDR3 is 16 amino acids. Germline CDR1 reads SEHNR; CDR2 reads FQNEAQ (reference sequence). Losses at the gene ends were 3 bases for V and 9 bases for J; bases not matched to a gene: 12. CDR3: CASSFHSTGGGFEQFF. The CDR3 DNA reads as TGTGCCAGCAGCTTCCACTCGACAGGGGGAGGTTTTGAGCAGTTCTTC.

Ten or more counts support this clonotype. The gene calls are TRBV5-1 and TRBJ1-1; D remains unclear. V lost 0 bases to trimming and J lost 8 bases, with 5 bases between them. The CDR3 has 11 residues. The germline V gene encodes CDR1 SGHRS and CDR2 YFSETQ. This CDR3 reads CASSLAEEAFF. The DNA for the CDR3 is TGCGCCAGCAGCTTGGCAGAAGAAGCTTTCTTT.

At least ten counts were recorded for this clonotype. This chain connects TRBV4-1 to TRBJ1-1; unclear D gene. With 5 bases removed from V and 7 bases from J, the gap between germline ends came to 17 bases. The CDR3 consists of 14 residues. Germline V gives CDR1 MGHRA, CDR2 YSYEKL. The CDR3 coding sequence is TGCGCCAGCAGCAAGGCGGACGGACCATTTGAAGCTTTCTTT. This codes for CASSKADGPFEAFF.

This clonotype was counted only a few times. The V and J genes are TRBV7-3 and TRBJ2-2, with 7 bases aligning to TRBD2. The V gene's germline CDR1 is SGHTA and CDR2 FQGTGA. Trimming removed 5 bases from V and 7 bases from J; junction bases left unmatched: 1. CDR3 size: 12 residues. The DNA of the CDR3 is TGTGCCAGCAGCGGGGAGGGCGGGGAGCTGTTTTTT. Translating gives CASSGEGGELFF.

This clonotype has a count of ten or more. The chain is built from TRBV12-3 or TRBV12-4 and TRBJ1-2; the D is unclear. The V gene lost 3 bases and the J gene lost 5 bases, with 10 bases spanning the gap. The CDR3 is made up of 13 amino acids. In DNA, the CDR3 is TGTGCCAGCAGTTTCAACACGCAGTATGGCTACACCTTC. The encoded protein is CASSFNTQYGYTF.

Many counts were recorded for this clonotype. This sequence joins TRBV7-2 and TRBJ1-2; maybe TRBD1 (6 bases). The CDR3 has 16 amino acids. Deletions cut 2 bases from V and 1 base from J, with 14 bases between. From germline, CDR1 is SGHTA and CDR2 FQGNSA. The CDR3: CASSLNNRAGNYGYTF. The DNA of the CDR3 is TGTGCCAGCAGCTTAAATAACAGGGCGGGTAACTATGGCTACACCTTC.

The J gene is TRBJ1-2, the V gene TRBV20-1; D unclear. This CDR3 comprises 12 residues. V was cut by 0 bases and J by 6 bases, with 8 bases left in between. Germline assignment: CDR1 DFQATT and CDR2 SNEGSKA (reference sequence). CDR3 nucleotides: TGCAGTGCTAGAGACGGGATGCATGGCTACACCTTC. Its translation: CSARDGMHGYTF.

This clonotype was seen ten or more times. V gene TRBV21-1 combines with J gene TRBJ1-2. TRBV21-1 is listed as a pseudogene. This CDR3 is 12 amino acids long. DNA for the CDR3: TGTGCCAGCGTGGAGGGGCCGTATGGCTACACCTTC. Encoded protein: CASVEGPYGYTF.

The chain carries TRBV28 and TRBJ2-1; maybe TRBD1 (6 bases). The CDR3 has 14 amino acids. Per the germline V gene, CDR1 is MDHEN and CDR2 is SYDVKM. The V and J ends lost 6 bases and 4 bases respectively, with 13 bases between them. This CDR3 is CASRLTGFYNEQFF. CDR3 DNA: TGTGCCAGCAGACTGACAGGCTTTTACAATGAGCAGTTCTTC.

This clonotype appeared once. Mismatch with germline at one junction end may stem from a read error. V gene TRBV30 combines with J gene TRBJ1-2, with 9 bases identical to TRBD1. CDR1 and CDR2 (germline): GTSNPN, SVGIG (reference sequence). The CDR3 is 14 residues long. The CDR3 loop reads CTWTRQGVRRGYTF. The CDR3 DNA follows: TGTACCTGGACCCGACAGGGGGTTCGTCGGGGCTACACCTTC.

As regards this clonotype: A clone one base away is much larger, so this may be a read error. This sequence joins TRBV18 and TRBJ2-7; possibly TRBD1 for D (5 bases). Germline CDR1 is KGHSH and CDR2 is LQKENI. The CDR3 extends over 15 amino acids. The CDR3 coding sequence is TGTGCCAGCTCACCGTCGCAGGGAAGCACCTACGAGCAGAACTTC. Translating it yields CASSPSQGSTYEQNF.

This clonotype was seen only a few times. V gene TRBV25-1 combines with J gene TRBJ2-7; TRBD1 or TRBD2 may be the D gene (5 bases each). The CDR3 runs to 14 residues. Germline loops: CDR1 MGHDK, CDR2 SYGVNS. The V end lost 3 bases, the J end lost 7 bases, and 16 bases lay between the germline ends. CDR3 amino acids: CASSDMGRLSEQYF. The CDR3 DNA sequence: TGTGCCAGCAGTGACATGGGACGTCTCTCGGAGCAGTACTTC.

This clonotype was seen ten or more times. V is TRBV20-1 and J is TRBJ2-5; D is unclear. This CDR3 spans 14 amino acids. V lost 1 base and J 1 base, leaving 10 bases between the germline ends. In germline, CDR1 is DFQATT, CDR2 SNEGSKA (reference sequence). In nucleotides, the CDR3 is TGCAGTGCTAGAGCGACCCTTTCCCAAGAGACCCAGTACTTC. Amino acid sequence: CSARATLSQETQYF.

This clonotype occurred many times. In nucleotides, the CDR3 is TGCGCCAGCAGCTTGGTTCCCGGGATTGTCTACGAGCAGTACTTC. The encoded protein is CASSLVPGIVYEQYF. The V gene is TRBV5-1, the J gene TRBJ2-7, with TRBD2 as a possible D gene (5 bases). The CDR3 runs 15 residues. The V gene lost 0 bases and the J gene lost 3 bases, with 13 bases spanning the gap. Germline-derived CDR1 and CDR2 are SGHRS and YFSETQ. Combining the CDR3 with reference TRBV5-1 and TRBJ2-7 gives the whole variable domain KAGVTQTPRYLIKTRGQQVTLSCSPISGHRSVSWYQQTPGQGLQFLFEYFSETQRNKGNFPGRFSGRQFSNSRSEMNVSTLELGDSALYLCASSLVPGIVYEQYFGPGTRLTVT.

This clonotype was seen at least ten times. The chain uses TRBV7-9 and TRBJ1-5, with 10 nucleotides matching TRBD1. J lost 6 bases, V lost 5 bases, and 7 bases had no gene match. Germline CDR1 SEHNR, CDR2 FQNEAQ (reference sequence). The CDR3 consists of 15 residues. The CDR3 sequence: CASSPETGGGQPQHF. Here the CDR3 DNA reads TGTGCCAGCAGCCCTGAGACAGGGGGCGGTCAGCCCCAGCATTTT.

The chain carries TRBV18 and TRBJ1-1, with TRBD1 identical over 7 bases. The germline V gene has CDR1 KGHSH and CDR2 LQKENI. The CDR3 sequence is 14 residues long. Trimming at V came to 4 bases and at J to 7 bases, leaving 9 bases not matched to a gene. Here the CDR3 reads CASSHEGGLSEAFF. DNA of the CDR3: TGTGCCAGCTCACACGAAGGGGGCTTAAGTGAAGCTTTCTTT.

V usage is TRBV20-1 and J usage is TRBJ1-4, with D perhaps TRBD1 (6 bases). CDR1 and CDR2 from the germline V gene are DFQATT and SNEGSKA (reference sequence). There are 13 residues in the CDR3. V lost 6 bases, J lost 3 bases, and 11 bases lay in between. The CDR3 region has the DNA TGCAGTGCAAAAACAGGGTCTAATGAAAAACTGTTTTTT. Translated: CSAKTGSNEKLFF.

This clonotype has ten or more counts. V is TRBV29-1 and J is TRBJ1-2; D unclear. Trimming removed 6 bases at V and 5 bases at J, with 10 bases between. The CDR3 is made up of 11 amino acids. Germline lookup yields CDR1 SQVTM and CDR2 ANQGSEA. The CDR3 nucleotides are TGCAGCGTAGTTGGGGTTTATGGCTACACCTTC. Amino acid sequence: CSVVGVYGYTF.

At least ten counts were recorded for this clonotype. Germline is not matched at one junction end, which may reflect a read error. V and J are TRBV12-3 or TRBV12-4 and TRBJ1-2; D may be TRBD1 (5 bases). The CDR3 extends over 14 amino acids. In DNA form, the CDR3 reads TGTGCCAGCAGTTTTGCCGGGGGACGATTAACCCCTATCTTC. It is translated as CASSFAGGRLTPIF.

This clonotype was recorded at least ten times. The chain has TRBV6-1 and TRBJ2-7; the D gene is possibly TRBD1 (5 bases). The CDR3 extends over 14 amino acids. Germline values: CDR1 MNHNS, CDR2 SASEGT. Trimming cost V 8 bases and J 2 bases, with 16 bases left between them. In nucleotides, the CDR3 is TGTGCCAGCCGACCACCAGGGTTGACCTACGAGCAGTACTTC. Encoded protein: CASRPPGLTYEQYF.